This TCR beta chain is drawn from a study of cytomegalovirus exposure and HLA in healthy donors. Study background: As released early, the data held 70 million to 95 million unique TCRs from HLA-typed donors.

This CDR3 is built from 15 residues. Germline CDR1 and CDR2: KGHSH and LQKENI. V gave up 3 bases and J gave up 5 bases, with 17 bases separating them. PCR involved 60 Vbeta and 13 Jbeta primers. This table comes from immunoSEQ multiplex PCR, and its TCRdb copy is limited to in-frame clones, with some not included. This sample yields 130,000 to 150,000 clones, of which 70% to 80% are seen a single time; about 4.7% belongs to the top ten. The study's findings and limits: Trimming of TCR beta V- and J-genes showed a link, identified in a later analysis, to a missense DCLRE1C variant.

This clone appeared once. Its antigen is unknown. This sequence joins TRBV18 and TRBJ2-7, with D perhaps matching TRBD1 (6 bases). The receptor's source is a male donor in good health and CMV-seronegative. Specimen: PBMCs. CDR3 coding DNA: TGTGCCAGCTCACCCAGTCGACAGGACAACAACGAGCAGTACTTC. Translated: CASSPSRQDNNEQYF.